A single sample is the source of the 8 T cell receptor beta chains below, sequenced in a study of blood T cell repertoires in COVID-19. The method was immunoSEQ multiplex PCR; TCRdb's version includes in-frame clones alone and lacks a portion of them. The sample includes approximately 480,000 clones, about 88% of them seen just once. The material sequenced was peripheral blood. These receptors came from a man between 18 and 29 years old with COVID-19, enrolled during active disease.

The rearrangement uses TRBV7-3 and TRBJ2-5; possibly TRBD2 for D (6 bases). The CDR3 has 13 amino acids. In germline, CDR1 is SGHTA, CDR2 FQGTGA. Trimming stripped 4 bases from V and 5 bases from J, with 11 bases between. CDR3 in DNA: TGTGCCAGCAGCTCTCTAGCGATGGAGACCCAGTACTTC. Translated, it gives CASSSLAMETQYF. The variable domain in full, with the rest retrieved from reference TRBV7-3 and TRBJ2-5, is GAGVSQTPSNKVTEKGKYVELRCDPISGHTALYWYRQSLGQGPEFLIYFQGTGAADDSGLPNDRFFAVRPEGSVSTLKIQRTERGDSAVYLCASSSLAMETQYFGPGTRLLVL.

This rearrangement joins TRBV3-1 (or the pseudogene TRBV3-2) to TRBJ2-7; TRBD2 matches at 8 bases. Germline values: CDR1 LGHDT, CDR2 YNNKEL (reference sequence). The CDR3 spans 17 residues. Trimming took 4 bases from V and 5 from J; bases not matched to a gene: 16. CDR3 DNA: TGTGCCAGCAGCCCAGGGGAGGCCAGCGGGAGTACACACGAGCAGTACTTC. This encodes CASSPGEASGSTHEQYF.

This clone was counted only a few times. The V and J genes are TRBV5-1 and TRBJ1-5; D is ambiguous. The CDR3 has 15 amino acids. Per germline, CDR1 SGHRS and CDR2 YFSETQ. Trimming took 0 bases from V and 5 from J, leaving 12 bases between them. The CDR3, as DNA: TGCGCCAGCAGCTTGGGTCCACAGAACTATCAGCCCCAGCATTTT. This translates into CASSLGPQNYQPQHF.

This sequence joins TRBV27 and TRBJ1-2; perhaps TRBD1 as D (6 bases). Deletions cut 1 base from V and 0 bases from J, with 12 bases between. Looked up from germline, CDR1 is MNHEY and CDR2 is SMNVEV (reference sequence). The CDR3 runs 16 residues. CDR3 DNA sequence: TGTGCCAGCAGTTTATTATCAGGGGCTGCTAACTATGGCTACACCTTC. Translation gives CASSLLSGAANYGYTF.

The chain combines TRBV2 with TRBJ2-3; TRBD2 aligns across 10 bases. Germline V CDR1 and CDR2: SNHLY, FYNNEI. V lost 6 bases to trimming and J lost 2 bases; unmatched junction nucleotides: 8. CDR3 size: 16 residues. This CDR3 is CASRVVLAGPTDTQYF. The DNA of the CDR3 is TGTGCCAGCAGAGTCGTACTAGCGGGGCCCACAGATACGCAGTATTTT.

V and J are TRBV7-8 and TRBJ2-2, with TRBD2 as a possible D gene (5 bases). This CDR3 has 14 amino acids. The V gene lost 5 bases and the J gene lost 2 bases, with 9 bases spanning the gap. Germline CDR1 and CDR2: SGHVS and FQNEAQ. CDR3 in DNA: TGTGCCAGCAGCCCGACTACCAACACCGGGGAGCTGTTTTTT. Translating gives CASSPTTNTGELFF.

J is TRBJ1-5 and V is TRBV11-3; 7 nucleotides line up with TRBD1. The CDR3 contains 16 residues. Germline lookup yields CDR1 SGHNT and CDR2 YENEEA. After removal of 2 bases from V and 0 bases from J, the junction contained 4 bases not matched to a gene. The CDR3 loop reads CASSLKTGYSNQPQHF. The DNA for the CDR3 is TGTGCCAGCAGCTTAAAGACAGGGTATAGCAATCAGCCCCAGCATTTT. Variable domain in full (rest from reference TRBV11-3 and TRBJ1-5): EAGVVQSPRYKIIEKKQPVAFWCNPISGHNTLYWYLQNLGQGPELLIRYENEEAVDDSQLPKDRFSAERLKGVDSTLKIQPAELGDSAVYLCASSLKTGYSNQPQHFGDGTRLSIL.

The CDR3 is CSASYGGSANTIYF. The CDR3 bases are TGCAGTGCTAGTTACGGGGGGAGCGCAAACACCATATATTTT. This chain connects TRBV20-1 to TRBJ1-3; D might be TRBD1 (5 bases). V dropped 3 bases and J dropped 6 bases, with 15 bases sitting between them. CDR1 DFQATT and CDR2 SNEGSKA come from the germline V gene (reference sequence). There are 14 residues in the CDR3.